These T cell receptor beta chains were read from a single sample in a study of blood T cell repertoires in COVID-19. The assay was immunoSEQ multiplex PCR, and TCRdb's table has in-frame clones only and misses some. The table includes about 210,000 clones, approximately 81% detected once. The sequenced sample was PBMCs or T cells enriched from blood (not recorded which). The receptors derive from a woman in her forties or fifties with acute COVID-19. The CDR3 runs from the conserved cysteine through the conserved F or W. A D gene is named only where the DNA matches it firmly. Size values are once, few and many counts, or a class for expanded clones, and some rows have none.

clone size | J gene | D gene | V gene | CDR3 DNA | CDR3 protein
- | TRBJ2-5 | - | TRBV7-2 | TGTGCCAGCAGCTTAGAGAGGGAGACCCAGTACTTC | CASSLERETQYF
once | TRBJ2-1 | TRBD2 | TRBV25-1 | TGTGCCAGCAGTGATCCGGGACTAGCGGGACGGCAGTTCTTC | CASSDPGLAGRQFF
- | TRBJ1-5 | - | TRBV11-2 | TGTGCCAGCAGCTCCCGGCAGACTAATCAGCCCCAGCATTTT | CASSSRQTNQPQHF
once | TRBJ2-3 | - | TRBV6-2/TRBV6-3 | TGTGCCAGCAGTCTACAGGGTTTGGCAGATACGCAGTATTTT | CASSLQGLADTQYF
- | TRBJ2-3 | - | TRBV3-1/TRBV3-2 | TGTGCCAGCAGTCTAGGACAGAGCACAGATACGCAGTATTTT | CASSLGQSTDTQYF
- | TRBJ1-1 | - | TRBV27 | TGTGCCAGCAGGGGGGCACCCTGGACGATAGGGAACACTGAAGCTTTCTTT | CASRGAPWTIGNTEAFF
- | TRBJ2-1 | TRBD2 | TRBV9 | TGTGCCAGCAGCCACCCACGGGGGGGCCAGGACAATGAGCAGTTCTTC | CASSHPRGGQDNEQFF
- | TRBJ1-2 | - | TRBV18 | TGTGCCAGCTCACCCCGGGACATCCCTAACTATGGCTACACCTTC | CASSPRDIPNYGYTF
- | TRBJ2-5 | TRBD2 | TRBV12-5 | TGTGCTAGTGGTTTATCAGGGGCGGGGGGGGAGACCCAGTACTTC | CASGLSGAGGETQYF
- | TRBJ1-2 | - | TRBV10-2 | TGCGCCAGCAGTGAGTCGGGGCAGGTAGGACGTGGCTACACCTTC | CASSESGQVGRGYTF
- | TRBJ1-2 | - | TRBV4-1 | TGCGCCAGCAGCCCGGTGGGGACACTGTACTATGGCTACACCTTC | CASSPVGTLYYGYTF
- | TRBJ1-4 | TRBD1 | TRBV27 | TGTGCCAGCAGTTTATTAGGGGCGACAGGGTATGAAAAACTGTTTTTT | CASSLLGATGYEKLFF
- | TRBJ2-2 | TRBD1 | TRBV24-1 | TGTGCCTCCGGGACAGCCGGGGAGCTGTTTTTT | CASGTAGELFF
- | TRBJ1-1 | - | TRBV6-2/TRBV6-3 | TGTGCCAGCAGCCTCGGACAGAACACTGAAGCTTTCTTT | CASSLGQNTEAFF
- | TRBJ2-5 | TRBD2 | TRBV13 | TGTGCCAGCAGCCCACGAAGACTAGCGGGGGCCAATTTTTTCCAAGAGACCCAGTACTTC | CASSPRRLAGANFFQETQYF
- | TRBJ2-6 | - | TRBV5-1 | TGCGCCAGCAGCTTGGCCTCGGACAGCTCTGGGGCCAACGTCCTGACTTTC | CASSLASDSSGANVLTF
- | TRBJ2-4 | TRBD1 | TRBV2 | TGTGCCAGCAGTAAGACAGGGATCGGAAACATTCAGTACTTC | CASSKTGIGNIQYF
few | TRBJ1-5 | TRBD1 | TRBV6-6 | TGTGCCAGCAGTCAGGGGGCTGGTCAGCCCCAGCATTTT | CASSQGAGQPQHF
- | TRBJ2-7 | TRBD2 | TRBV18 | TGTGCCAGCTGCCCCGGGACTAGCGCCTCCTACGAGCAGTACTTC | CASCPGTSASYEQYF
- | TRBJ1-1 | - | TRBV4-1 | TGCGCCAGCAGCCAAAGGACAGAATTGAACACTGAAGCTTTCTTT | CASSQRTELNTEAFF
- | TRBJ2-3 | TRBD2 | TRBV29-1 | TGCAGCGTTAAAGCGGGAGGAACAGATACGCAGTATTTT | CSVKAGGTDTQYF
- | TRBJ1-1 | - | TRBV19 | TGTGCCAGTAGGACCACAGGGCACACTGAAGCTTTCTTT | CASRTTGHTEAFF
- | TRBJ2-7 | TRBD1 | TRBV7-6 | TGTGCCAGCAGCTTAGCAGGGACAGGGTTCGTCGAGCAGTACTTC | CASSLAGTGFVEQYF
- | TRBJ1-6 | - | TRBV5-5 | TGTGCCAGCAGCGCAGGGTGGGGTAGCTCCTATAATTCACCCCTCCACTTT | CASSAGWGSSYNSPLHF
- | TRBJ2-7 | TRBD2 | TRBV6-5 | TGTGCCAGCCAATCCGTTAGCGGGGGAGACGACGAGCAGTACTTC | CASQSVSGGDDEQYF
- | TRBJ2-3 | TRBD1 | TRBV24-1 | TGTGCCACCAGTGAAACCGACAGGGGACACCTGTATTTT | CATSETDRGHLYF
- | TRBJ1-1 | - | TRBV7-2 | TGTGCCAGCACCCGGGGAAGCCCCATGAACACTGAAGCTTTCTTT | CASTRGSPMNTEAFF
- | TRBJ1-2 | TRBD1 | TRBV6-5 | TGTGCCAGTTCTTTATTCGGACAGGCGAGAGATGGCTACACCTTC | CASSLFGQARDGYTF
- | TRBJ2-7 | - | TRBV6-5 | TGTGCCAGCAGTAATCTCGACGAGCAGTACTTC | CASSNLDEQYF
few | TRBJ2-1 | TRBD1 | TRBV4-1 | TGCGCCAGCAGCCAAGACAGGGGGCCCTACAATGAGCAGTTCTTC | CASSQDRGPYNEQFF
few | TRBJ1-6 | TRBD1 | TRBV27 | TGTGCCAGCAGTTTAGTGGGACAGCAGAGCACACCCCTCCACTTT | CASSLVGQQSTPLHF
- | TRBJ2-7 | TRBD1 | TRBV10-3 | TGTGCCATCAGTCCTACGGACGGACAGGGGGCGGGAGAGCAGTACTTC | CAISPTDGQGAGEQYF
- | TRBJ1-1 | - | TRBV6-6 | TGTGCCAGCAGTAGTCAGACTGGGGGCTCTGAAGCTTTCTTT | CASSSQTGGSEAFF
- | TRBJ2-1 | - | TRBV18 | TGTGCCAGCTCACTCGGAAGCGGTTCCTACAATGAGCAGTTCTTC | CASSLGSGSYNEQFF
few | TRBJ1-1 | - | TRBV5-4 | TGTGCCAGCAGCTTGGCCCCTCTTGAAGCTTTCTTT | CASSLAPLEAFF
- | TRBJ2-1 | TRBD1 | TRBV7-8 | TGTGCCAGCGGGCCGGGACAGGGTTCCAATGAGCAGTTCTTC | CASGPGQGSNEQFF
- | TRBJ2-1 | TRBD1 | TRBV18 | TGTGCCAGCTCACCAGGACAGGGGATGGTGAATGAGCAGTTCTTC | CASSPGQGMVNEQFF
- | TRBJ2-3 | TRBD2 | TRBV11-3 | TGTGCCAGCAGCTTAGACGGCGGGGGGACAGATACGCAGTATTTT | CASSLDGGGTDTQYF
- | TRBJ2-1 | TRBD1 | TRBV19 | TGTGCCAGTAGTAAAGCCGGGACAGGGGACAATGAGCAGTTCTTC | CASSKAGTGDNEQFF
few | TRBJ2-7 | - | TRBV19 | TGTGCCAGTAGTATAGATACAGGGTCCTACGAGCAGTACTTC | CASSIDTGSYEQYF
few | TRBJ1-2 | - | TRBV28 | TGTGCCAGCAGTTCACCTTGGGCAGGACTAACTAGCTATGGCTACACCTTC | CASSSPWAGLTSYGYTF
- | TRBJ2-3 | - | TRBV7-2 | TGTGCCAGCAGCACTTCTTACACAGATACGCAGTATTTT | CASSTSYTDTQYF
- | TRBJ2-5 | TRBD1 | TRBV5-1 | TGCGCCAGTGGGGGACAGGAACTACGGGAGACCCAGTACTTC | CASGGQELRETQYF
- | TRBJ2-4 | - | TRBV12-3/TRBV12-4 | TGTGCCAGCAGTGACAGCAAAAACATTCAGTACTTC | CASSDSKNIQYF
- | TRBJ2-2 | TRBD1 | TRBV18 | TGTGCCAGCTCACTGGGACAGGGAAACACCGGGGAGCTGTTTTTT | CASSLGQGNTGELFF